These T cell receptor beta chains were read from a single sample in a study of T-cell reconstitution after alpha-beta-depleted transplantation in children. TCRdb itself ran the PCR reads through MiXCR, one entry per CDR3 protein. The sample shows about 110,000 distinct CDR3 sequences, 9% to 12% of them seen only once. The material was PBMCs, obtained before TCRalphabeta/CD19-depleted stem cell transplant. These receptors were taken from a boy aged 2 to 9 with acute lymphoblastic leukemia, due to receive a stem cell transplant. Both conserved end residues are part of each CDR3. The order of the fields is clone size, V gene, D gene, J gene, CDR3 protein, CDR3 DNA. The D gene is left open where the match is weak. Size tells how often a clone was seen (once, few, many) or the class of an expanded clone, and some rows leave it out.

few	TRBV9	NA	TRBJ2-3	CASSPINVLRTDTQYF	TGTGCCAGCAGCCCCATAAACGTTCTGCGCACAGATACGCAGTATTTT
NA	TRBV5-1	NA	TRBJ2-7	CASSWRTATYEQYF	TGCGCCAGCAGCTGGCGGACAGCTACCTACGAGCAGTACTTC
NA	TRBV12-3/TRBV12-4	NA	TRBJ2-3	CANSLGQLSTDTQYF	TGTGCCAACAGTCTCGGACAGCTTAGCACAGATACGCAGTATTTT
many	TRBV12-3/TRBV12-4	NA	TRBJ1-1	CASSSQGVRTEAFF	TGTGCCAGCAGTTCCCAAGGGGTGAGGACTGAAGCTTTCTTT
NA	TRBV7-2	TRBD2	TRBJ2-7	CASSSTSGRAYEQYF	TGTGCCAGCAGCTCTACTAGCGGGAGGGCCTACGAGCAGTACTTC
many	TRBV29-1	NA	TRBJ1-3	CSTVSGNTIYF	TGCAGCACCGTATCTGGAAACACCATATATTTT
NA	TRBV24-1	TRBD1	TRBJ2-7	CASQGQVIYEQYF	TGTGCCTCCCAAGGACAGGTTATCTACGAGCAGTACTTC
few	TRBV28	TRBD1	TRBJ2-7	CASSPPGTGGYEQYF	TGTGCCAGCAGTCCCCCCGGGACAGGGGGCTACGAGCAGTACTTC
many	TRBV7-9	NA	TRBJ2-1	CASRAKGGLRLHNEQFF	TGTGCCAGCAGGGCTAAAGGTGGACTTCGCCTTCACAATGAGCAGTTCTTC
NA	TRBV9	TRBD1	TRBJ2-5	CASSRARGLETQYF	TGTGCCAGCAGCAGAGCCAGGGGGCTGGAGACCCAGTACTTC
NA	TRBV5-1	NA	TRBJ1-2	CASSPPTGLNYGYTF	TGCGCCAGCAGCCCGCCGACAGGCCTTAACTATGGCTACACCTTC
NA	TRBV6-1	TRBD2	TRBJ2-3	CASQGLAGPDTQYF	TGTGCCAGCCAAGGACTAGCGGGACCAGATACGCAGTATTTT
many	TRBV6-1	NA	TRBJ1-1	CASSATGLGTEAFF	TGTGCCAGCAGTGCGACAGGATTGGGAACTGAAGCTTTCTTT
NA	TRBV7-9	TRBD1	TRBJ2-4	CASSFPGQGLAKNIQYF	TGTGCCAGCAGCTTCCCTGGACAGGGCCTAGCCAAAAACATTCAGTACTTC
many	TRBV6-5	NA	TRBJ1-1	CASIKGGTEAFF	TGTGCCAGCATTAAGGGGGGCACTGAAGCTTTCTTT
few	TRBV29-1	TRBD1	TRBJ2-5	CSAGTVVGETQYF	TGCAGCGCGGGGACAGTTGTAGGCGAGACCCAGTACTTC
NA	TRBV6-1	NA	TRBJ2-2	CASSPGSRYTGELFF	TGTGCCAGCAGTCCCGGTAGCAGATACACCGGGGAGCTGTTTTTT
many	TRBV7-2	NA	TRBJ2-1	CASRRYTGVSGEQFF	TGTGCCAGCCGTCGATACACAGGAGTATCGGGTGAGCAGTTCTTC
few	TRBV18	NA	TRBJ2-7	CASSPLDGYEQYF	TGTGCCAGCTCACCCTTGGACGGCTACGAGCAGTACTTC
NA	TRBV14	NA	TRBJ2-4	CASSQDRLLAKNIQYF	TGTGCCAGCAGCCAAGATAGGCTCCTAGCCAAAAACATTCAGTACTTC
few	TRBV7-9	NA	TRBJ2-7	CASSFGPWEQYF	TGTGCCAGCAGCTTCGGACCGTGGGAGCAGTACTTC
few	TRBV7-3	TRBD2	TRBJ2-3	CASSLGGAGVPDTQYF	TGTGCCAGCAGCTTAGGCGGAGCGGGAGTTCCGGATACGCAGTATTTT
NA	TRBV7-9	TRBD2	TRBJ2-7	CASSNTGTSGYEQYF	TGTGCCAGCAGCAACACCGGGACTAGCGGCTACGAGCAGTACTTC
NA	TRBV6-1	NA	TRBJ2-1	CASSPLGGNEQFF	TGTGCCAGCAGTCCATTAGGGGGCAATGAGCAGTTCTTC
NA	TRBV5-1	TRBD1	TRBJ1-2	CASSSPGQSGGYTF	TGCGCCAGCAGCTCCCCGGGACAGTCTGGTGGCTACACCTTC
few	TRBV28	TRBD2	TRBJ2-1	CASSLILGTSGRKDEQFF	TGTGCCAGCAGTTTAATTTTAGGGACTAGCGGGAGGAAGGATGAGCAGTTCTTC
few	TRBV5-4	NA	TRBJ2-3	CASSLAVTSVADTQYF	TGTGCCAGCAGCTTGGCCGTGACTAGTGTGGCAGATACGCAGTATTTT
NA	TRBV7-9	NA	TRBJ2-1	CASSSPQTYNEQFF	TGTGCCAGCAGCTCGCCTCAAACTTACAATGAGCAGTTCTTC
few	TRBV4-1	NA	TRBJ2-1	CASSQEGNEQFF	TGCGCCAGCAGCCAAGAGGGGAATGAGCAGTTCTTC
few	TRBV6-5	NA	TRBJ2-5	CASKGGAAQYF	TGTGCCAGCAAAGGGGGAGCGGCCCAGTACTTC
many	TRBV20-1	NA	TRBJ2-1	CSAGGAGALPYNEQFF	TGCAGTGCGGGGGGGGCGGGAGCTCTCCCCTACAATGAGCAGTTCTTC
NA	TRBV18	NA	TRBJ2-7	CASSPGRVREQYF	TGTGCCAGCTCACCGGGACGGGTGCGAGAGCAGTACTTC
many	TRBV7-7	NA	TRBJ2-3	CASSLTGAHTDTQYF	TGTGCCAGCAGCTTAACCGGCGCACACACAGATACGCAGTATTTT
many	TRBV5-1	NA	TRBJ1-1	CASSLRGEGTEAFF	TGCGCCAGCAGCCTACGGGGAGAGGGCACTGAAGCTTTCTTT
NA	TRBV29-1	TRBD2	TRBJ2-2	CSVGTSGGGDTGELFF	TGCAGCGTTGGAACTAGCGGAGGGGGGGACACCGGGGAGCTGTTTTTT
NA	TRBV11-2	TRBD2	TRBJ2-7	CASSFGTSGPYEQYF	TGTGCCAGCAGTTTCGGGACTAGCGGGCCCTACGAGCAGTACTTC
NA	TRBV6-4	NA	TRBJ2-1	CASSPIPGQIGSSYNEQFF	TGTGCCAGCTCACCTATCCCGGGACAAATTGGGAGCTCCTACAATGAGCAGTTCTTC
few	TRBV12-3/TRBV12-4	NA	TRBJ1-4	CASSRTFQEKLFF	TGTGCCAGCAGTAGGACCTTCCAGGAAAAACTGTTTTTT
many	TRBV6-1	TRBD1	TRBJ2-5	CASRPRTGAYGTQYF	TGTGCCAGCAGACCCCGGACAGGGGCCTATGGGACCCAGTACTTC
few	TRBV19	TRBD1	TRBJ1-1	CASSKGQLNTEAFF	TGTGCCAGTAGTAAGGGACAGCTGAACACTGAAGCTTTCTTT
few	TRBV3-1	TRBD1	TRBJ2-3	CASSQPGQGLDTQYF	TGTGCCAGCAGCCAGCCGGGACAGGGTTTGGATACGCAGTATTTT
many	TRBV5-1	NA	TRBJ2-1	CASSLESRYNEQFF	TGCGCCAGCAGCTTGGAGTCCAGGTACAATGAGCAGTTCTTC
many	TRBV12-3/TRBV12-4	NA	TRBJ1-5	CASSFKGSHQPQHF	TGTGCCAGCAGTTTTAAGGGGTCACATCAGCCCCAGCATTTT
few	TRBV7-9	TRBD1	TRBJ1-3	CASSGGDSSSGNTIYF	TGTGCCAGCAGCGGTGGGGACAGTAGCTCTGGAAACACCATATATTTT
few	TRBV10-2	NA	TRBJ2-2	CASPGPRGTGELFF	TGCGCCAGCCCGGGGCCCCGAGGCACCGGGGAGCTGTTTTTT
few	TRBV6-5	NA	TRBJ1-6	CASSGSRGSYNSPLHF	TGTGCCAGCAGCGGCTCGAGGGGCTCCTATAATTCACCCCTCCACTTT
NA	TRBV6-1	TRBD1	TRBJ1-1	CASSEPGTGTPEAFF	TGTGCCAGCAGTGAGCCCGGGACAGGGACCCCTGAAGCTTTCTTT
NA	TRBV20-1	NA	TRBJ2-3	CSASFRRQGTDTQYF	TGCAGTGCTAGTTTTCGGAGGCAAGGCACAGATACGCAGTATTTT
few	TRBV5-1	TRBD1	TRBJ2-7	CASSPLESRGRYEQYF	TGCGCCAGCAGCCCCCTCGAGAGCAGGGGGCGGTACGAGCAGTACTTC